The clone carrying this T cell receptor (beta chain) was seen at least ten times. This record comes from a study of blood T cells in healthy people across ages. Alongside a J-beta primer mix, a sample-barcoded 5' primer served in a second PCR lasting 7 to 11 cycles. One entry per CDR3 protein, called by TCRdb with MiXCR from the 5' RACE reads. The table records 550,000 to 650,000 distinct CDR3 sequences, about 30% of them present only once. Trimming at V came to 6 bases and at J to 4 bases, leaving 9 bases not matched to a gene. Germline V gene lookup returns CDR1 SGHAT and CDR2 FQNNGV. The CDR3 extends over 14 amino acids.

The chain links TRBV11-2 to TRBJ2-7, with 7 bases matching TRBD1. This receptor was obtained from a woman over 75 in good health. Sample: blood. CDR3 region: CASSRDRVEYEQYF. CDR3 sequence (DNA): TGTGCCAGCAGTCGGGACAGAGTCGAGTACGAGCAGTACTTC.